The clone carrying this T cell receptor (beta chain) was recorded many times. Its specificity is unknown. The germline gives CDR1 MNHEY, CDR2 SVGAGI. J was trimmed by 2 bases and V by 2 bases; bases with no gene match: 2. CDR3 length: 14 residues. This specimen belongs to a study of T cell repertoires in cytomegalovirus infection. About the study: Recently described HLA-C-restricted plus well-studied HLA-B-restricted CMV epitopes were used. The public TCR beta signatures pointed to both CMV infection and matching HLA type. Study-wide points: Dominating the ex vivo response were HLA-C-restricted CMV-specific TCR beta clonotypes.

TCRdb reprocessed the reads via MiXCR and lists one record per CDR3 protein. Among about 220,000 distinct CDR3 sequences listed, around two fifths were seen once. This chain links TRBV6-5 with TRBJ1-2; 7 nucleotides align to TRBD1. This material consisted of CD8+ T cells from cultured PBMCs, taken from culture after CMV antigen stimulation. The receptor's source is a human donor in good health (CMV status not recorded). Some clones in this sample may be carry-over from other donors' samples. The CDR3 DNA reads TGTGCCAGCAGTTACCTGGGACAGAACTATGGCTACACCTTC. It encodes CASSYLGQNYGYTF.